The 3 T cell receptor beta chains listed next were all sequenced from one sample in a study of blood T cell repertoires in COVID-19. Clones were read by immunoSEQ multiplex PCR, and TCRdb kept only the in-frame ones, dropping some. Of roughly 120,000 clones in the sample, 90% are singletons; the top ten hold roughly 1.9%. The sample was peripheral blood. The receptors shown here come from a human donor with active COVID-19. The donor label of this sample is uncertain.

The genes are TRBV5-1 and TRBJ2-7; D remains ambiguous. V lost 0 bases and J lost 4, with 8 bases in between. The V gene's germline CDR1 is SGHRS and CDR2 YFSETQ. This CDR3 region has 13 residues. In nucleotides, the CDR3 is TGCGCCAGCAGCTTGGCTGACGGGTACGAGCAGTACTTC. Protein: CASSLADGYEQYF. Full variable domain (outside the CDR3, taken from reference TRBV5-1 and TRBJ2-7): KAGVTQTPRYLIKTRGQQVTLSCSPISGHRSVSWYQQTPGQGLQFLFEYFSETQRNKGNFPGRFSGRQFSNSRSEMNVSTLELGDSALYLCASSLADGYEQYFGPGTRLTVT.

This clone has only a few counts. V and J are TRBV5-1 and TRBJ2-1; 7 bases are shared with TRBD1. CDR1 is SGHRS and CDR2 is YFSETQ in the germline V gene. The V segment lost 1 base and the J segment 2 bases; nucleotides outside the gene matches: 6. The CDR3 length is 16 residues. The CDR3 DNA follows: TGCGCCAGCAGCTTGTTCCCGGGACAGACCTACAATGAGCAGTTCTTC. The encoded protein is CASSLFPGQTYNEQFF. The variable domain in full, with the rest retrieved from reference TRBV5-1 and TRBJ2-1, is KAGVTQTPRYLIKTRGQQVTLSCSPISGHRSVSWYQQTPGQGLQFLFEYFSETQRNKGNFPGRFSGRQFSNSRSEMNVSTLELGDSALYLCASSLFPGQTYNEQFFGPGTRLTVL.

Points on this clone: Since no conserved phenylalanine or tryptophan closes the CDR3, a read error is the likely cause. No DNA is shown, since the ends of the CDR3 on it are uncertain; the CDR3 is the one TCRdb lists. The chain recombines TRBV2 with TRBJ2-3; TRBD2, as called in the table, went unchecked against the DNA. Looked up from germline, CDR1 is SNHLY and CDR2 is FYNNEI. Counting both end residues, the CDR3 totals 12 amino acids. The CDR3 protein is CASSGSGSQGII.